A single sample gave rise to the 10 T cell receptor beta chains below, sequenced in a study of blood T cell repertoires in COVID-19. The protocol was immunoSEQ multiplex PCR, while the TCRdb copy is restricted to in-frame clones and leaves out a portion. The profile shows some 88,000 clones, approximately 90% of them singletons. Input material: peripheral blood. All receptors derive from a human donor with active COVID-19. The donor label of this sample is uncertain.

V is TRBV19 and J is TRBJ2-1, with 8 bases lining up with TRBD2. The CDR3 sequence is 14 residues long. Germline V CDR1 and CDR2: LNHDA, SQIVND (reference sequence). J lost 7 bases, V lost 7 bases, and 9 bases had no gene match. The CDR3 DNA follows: TGTGCCAGTAAAGAAGCGGGAGTTCCGAATGAGCAGTTCTTC. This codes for CASKEAGVPNEQFF.

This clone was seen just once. CDR3 loop: CASSLTGAGELFF. CDR3 sequence (DNA): TGCGCCAGCAGCTTGACAGGGGCCGGGGAGCTGTTTTTT. The rearrangement links TRBV5-1 to TRBJ2-2; 7 bases are a match to TRBD1. Per the germline V gene, CDR1 is SGHRS and CDR2 is YFSETQ. This CDR3 has 13 amino acids. V was clipped by 1 base and J by 6 bases; unmatched bases: 0.

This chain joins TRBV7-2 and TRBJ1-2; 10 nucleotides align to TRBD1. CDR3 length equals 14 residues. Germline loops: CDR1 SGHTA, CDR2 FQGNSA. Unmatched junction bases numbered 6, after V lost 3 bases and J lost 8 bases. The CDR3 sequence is CASSFQTGGGGYTF. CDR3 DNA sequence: TGTGCCAGCAGCTTTCAGACAGGGGGCGGAGGCTACACCTTC.

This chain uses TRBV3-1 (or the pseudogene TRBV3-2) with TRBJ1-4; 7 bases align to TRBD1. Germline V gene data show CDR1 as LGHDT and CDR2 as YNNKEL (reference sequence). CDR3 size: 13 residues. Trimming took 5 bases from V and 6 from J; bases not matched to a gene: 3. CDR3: CASSRGLDEKLFF. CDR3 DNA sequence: TGTGCCAGCAGCAGGGGGCTGGATGAAAAACTGTTTTTT.

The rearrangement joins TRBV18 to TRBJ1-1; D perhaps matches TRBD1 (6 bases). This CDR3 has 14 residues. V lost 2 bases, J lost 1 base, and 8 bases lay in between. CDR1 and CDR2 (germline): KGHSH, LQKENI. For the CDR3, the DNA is TGTGCCAGCTCACCAACAGGGCCGAACACTGAAGCTTTCTTT. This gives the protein CASSPTGPNTEAFF.

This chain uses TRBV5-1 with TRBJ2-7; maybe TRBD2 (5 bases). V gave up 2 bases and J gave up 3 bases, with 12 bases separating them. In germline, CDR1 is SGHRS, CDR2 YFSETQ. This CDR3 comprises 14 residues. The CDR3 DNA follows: TGCGCCAGCAGCTTTAGCGTGTATAACTACGAGCAGTACTTC. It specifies CASSFSVYNYEQYF.

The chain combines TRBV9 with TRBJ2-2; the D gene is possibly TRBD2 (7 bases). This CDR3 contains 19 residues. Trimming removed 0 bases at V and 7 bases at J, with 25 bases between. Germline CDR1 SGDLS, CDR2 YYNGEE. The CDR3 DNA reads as TGTGCCAGCAGCGTAGAGGGGGGGTCGACGGGCGGTAGGATCGGGGAGCTGTTTTTT. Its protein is CASSVEGGSTGGRIGELFF.

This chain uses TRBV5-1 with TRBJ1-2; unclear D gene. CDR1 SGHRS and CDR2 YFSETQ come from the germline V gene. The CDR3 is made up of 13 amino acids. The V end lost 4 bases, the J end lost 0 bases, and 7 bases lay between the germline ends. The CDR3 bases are TGCGCCAGCAGCCCCCCGGCTAACTATGGCTACACCTTC. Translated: CASSPPANYGYTF.

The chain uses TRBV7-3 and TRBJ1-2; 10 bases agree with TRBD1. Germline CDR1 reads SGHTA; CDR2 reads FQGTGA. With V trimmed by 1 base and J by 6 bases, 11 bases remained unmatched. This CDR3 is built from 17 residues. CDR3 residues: CASSLIGSPGTGDGYTF. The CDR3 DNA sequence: TGTGCCAGCAGCTTAATCGGGAGCCCTGGGACAGGGGATGGCTACACCTTC.

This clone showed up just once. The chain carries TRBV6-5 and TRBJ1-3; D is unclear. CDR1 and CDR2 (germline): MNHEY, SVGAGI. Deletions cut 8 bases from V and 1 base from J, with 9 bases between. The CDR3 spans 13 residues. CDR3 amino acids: CASQLGSGNTIYF. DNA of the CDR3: TGTGCCAGCCAACTAGGTTCTGGAAACACCATATATTTT.